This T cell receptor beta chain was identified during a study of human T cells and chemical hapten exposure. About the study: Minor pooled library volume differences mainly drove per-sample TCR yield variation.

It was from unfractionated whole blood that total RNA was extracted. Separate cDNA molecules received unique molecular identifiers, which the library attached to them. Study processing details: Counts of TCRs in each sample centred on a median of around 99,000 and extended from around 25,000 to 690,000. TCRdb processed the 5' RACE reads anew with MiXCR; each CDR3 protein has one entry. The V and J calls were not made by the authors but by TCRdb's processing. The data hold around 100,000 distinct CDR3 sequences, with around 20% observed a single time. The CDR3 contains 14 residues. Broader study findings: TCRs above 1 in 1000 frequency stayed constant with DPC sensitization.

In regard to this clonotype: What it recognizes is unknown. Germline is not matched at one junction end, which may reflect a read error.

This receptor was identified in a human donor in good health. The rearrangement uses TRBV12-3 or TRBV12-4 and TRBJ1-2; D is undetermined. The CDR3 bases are TGTGCCAGCAGTTTAACCCTAGTTAGCTATGGCGACACCTTC. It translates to CASSLTLVSYGDTF.